The 26 T cell receptor beta chains presented below share a single source sample, sequenced in a study of blood T cell repertoires in COVID-19. The repertoire was sequenced with immunoSEQ multiplex PCR; TCRdb's copy has only in-frame clones and lacks some. This table has about 200,000 clones, about three quarters appearing once. The specimen sequenced was peripheral blood. The receptors originated from a woman in her 70s with acute or convalescent COVID-19.

The chain combines TRBV5-1 with TRBJ2-2; possibly TRBD1 for D (6 bases). The germline CDR1 and CDR2 sequences are SGHRS and YFSETQ. V lost 0 bases, J lost 0 bases, and 9 bases lay in between. The CDR3 runs to 16 residues. Here the CDR3 reads CASSLDGQTNTGELFF. In nucleotides, the CDR3 is TGCGCCAGCAGCTTGGACGGACAGACGAACACCGGGGAGCTGTTTTTT.

This clone has more than one count but fewer than ten. J is TRBJ1-1 and V is TRBV5-4; the match to TRBD1 covers 9 bases. CDR1 SGHNT and CDR2 YYREEE come from the germline V gene (reference sequence). With V trimmed by 4 bases and J by 5 bases, 9 bases remained unmatched. This CDR3 has 15 residues. The chain's CDR3 is CASSIGTGRWTEAFF. Here the CDR3 DNA reads TGTGCCAGCAGCATCGGGACAGGGCGGTGGACTGAAGCTTTCTTT.

The rearrangement uses TRBV19 and TRBJ2-5; 8 bases fit TRBD1. With 1 base clipped from V and 7 bases from J, the junction kept 8 bases outside the gene matches. Germline V CDR1 and CDR2: LNHDA, SQIVND (reference sequence). CDR3 size: 15 residues. CDR3 nucleotide sequence: TGTGCCAGTAGTATAGCGGCAGGGGGCGCGGGGACCCAGTACTTC. This translates into CASSIAAGGAGTQYF.

J is TRBJ1-2 and V is TRBV6-5; TRBD1 might be the D (5 bases). The ends were cut back, 7 bases at V and 4 bases at J, with 13 bases in the middle. The CDR3 spans 13 residues. Germline V CDR1 and CDR2: MNHEY, SVGAGI. CDR3 DNA sequence: TGTGCCAGCACCCCCCCGGGACTCTATGGCTACACCTTC. It translates to CASTPPGLYGYTF.

The chain combines TRBV30 with TRBJ2-1; TRBD2 matches 10 bases. The CDR3 runs 14 residues. CDR1 and CDR2 from the germline V gene are GTSNPN and SVGIG (reference sequence). J gave up 7 bases and V 7 bases, and 10 bases lay outside the gene matches. The CDR3 DNA is TGTGCCTCGAGCGGGAGGGCCAAGGGGAATGAGCAGTTCTTC. This encodes CASSGRAKGNEQFF.

This rearrangement joins TRBV4-1 to TRBJ2-7, with 7 bases matching TRBD1. The CDR3 consists of 17 residues. Germline values: CDR1 MGHRA, CDR2 YSYEKL. The junction had 9 bases not matched to a gene; V was cut back by 0 bases and J by 1 base. In DNA, the CDR3 is TGCGCCAGCAGCCAAGAACCGGTGGCAGGGGGTTCCTACGAGCAGTACTTC. It codes for CASSQEPVAGGSYEQYF.

V gene TRBV7-2 combines with J gene TRBJ2-7; 9 bases line up with TRBD2. From germline, CDR1 is SGHTA and CDR2 FQGNSA. Unmatched junction bases numbered 4, after V lost 4 bases and J lost 6 bases. This CDR3 region has 13 residues. The CDR3 nucleotides read TGTGCCAGCAGCTCTAGCGGGGTCGGCGAGCAGTACTTC. It encodes CASSSSGVGEQYF. The entire variable domain, with the rest obtained from reference TRBV7-2 and TRBJ2-7, is as follows: GAGVSQSPSNKVTEKGKDVELRCDPISGHTALYWYRQSLGQGLEFLIYFQGNSAPDKSGLPSDRFSAERTGGSVSTLTIQRTQQEDSAVYLCASSSSGVGEQYFGPGTRLTVT.

The genes are TRBV7-9 and TRBJ2-1; 9 bases are a match to TRBD2. The CDR3 extends over 15 amino acids. Germline CDR1 SEHNR, CDR2 FQNEAQ (reference sequence). The V gene end was trimmed by 2 bases and the J gene end by 9 bases; junction bases not matched to a gene: 8. In nucleotides, the CDR3 is TGTGCCAGCAGCTTACCCGGGACTAGCAAGAGTGAGCAGTTCTTC. It codes for CASSLPGTSKSEQFF.

This clone was picked up a small number of times. The chain links TRBV28 to TRBJ2-1, with D tentatively TRBD2 (5 bases). The CDR3 extends over 14 amino acids. Between the trimmed V and J ends, which lost 2 bases and 7 bases, there was a span of 12 bases. The germline V gene has CDR1 MDHEN and CDR2 SYDVKM. The CDR3 DNA is TGTGCCAGCAGTTTACCGGGATTTATGAATGAGCAGTTCTTC. Protein sequence: CASSLPGFMNEQFF. Variable domain in full (rest from reference TRBV28 and TRBJ2-1): DVKVTQSSRYLVKRTGEKVFLECVQDMDHENMFWYRQDPGLGLRLIYFSYDVKMKEKGDIPEGYSVSREKKERFSLILESASTNQTSMYLCASSLPGFMNEQFFGPGTRLTVL.

The J gene is TRBJ1-5, the V gene TRBV30, with TRBD1 as a possible D gene (6 bases). CDR3 length: 13 residues. V lost 2 bases and J lost 7, with 12 bases in between. The germline CDR1 and CDR2 sequences are GTSNPN and SVGIG (reference sequence). The CDR3 DNA sequence: TGTGCCTGGAGTCGGGGACAATCCCAGCCCCAGCATTTT. As protein: CAWSRGQSQPQHF.

V gene TRBV28 combines with J gene TRBJ2-1; 7 nucleotides agree with TRBD2. The CDR3 covers 14 residues. The junction had 11 bases not matched to a gene; V was cut back by 9 bases and J by 6 bases. Germline-derived CDR1 and CDR2 are MDHEN and SYDVKM. The CDR3 coding sequence is TGTGCCAGTCATCTCCCCGGGACTACCAATGAGCAGTTCTTC. Translation gives CASHLPGTTNEQFF.

The rearrangement joins TRBV28 to TRBJ2-3; D perhaps matches TRBD2 (5 bases). Germline values: CDR1 MDHEN, CDR2 SYDVKM. The germline V and J ends were trimmed by 3 bases and 9 bases, with 7 bases remaining between them. This CDR3 has 11 amino acids. The CDR3 spells CASSFSGTQYF. The CDR3 nucleotides are TGTGCCAGCAGTTTCTCGGGGACGCAGTATTTT.

This rearrangement joins TRBV28 to TRBJ2-7; possibly TRBD1 for D (6 bases). CDR3 size: 13 residues. Germline V gives CDR1 MDHEN, CDR2 SYDVKM. V gave up 8 bases and J gave up 3 bases, with 14 bases separating them. The chain's CDR3 is CASCSTGLYEQYF. The CDR3 region has the DNA TGTGCCAGCTGCTCGACAGGCCTCTACGAGCAGTACTTC.

V usage is TRBV7-8 and J usage is TRBJ1-6, with TRBD1 as a possible D gene (5 bases). V gave up 1 base and J gave up 8 bases, with 9 bases separating them. This CDR3 spans 14 amino acids. CDR1 and CDR2 from the germline V gene are SGHVS and FQNEAQ. CDR3 amino acids: CASSLGQGDSPLHF. CDR3 DNA: TGTGCCAGCAGCTTAGGGCAGGGTGATTCACCCCTCCACTTT.

The chain carries TRBV19 and TRBJ1-1; 7 bases line up with TRBD1. CDR1 and CDR2 (germline): LNHDA, SQIVND (reference sequence). The V and J ends lost 4 bases and 3 bases, in that order; junction bases with no gene match: 11. This CDR3 has 16 amino acids. CDR3 in DNA: TGTGCCAGTAGTAACGTACGGACAGGTCGGGACACTGAAGCTTTCTTT. It is translated as CASSNVRTGRDTEAFF.

In this sample, this clone turned up many times. The chain is built from TRBV5-6 and TRBJ2-2, with 8 nucleotides matching TRBD1. Germline V gives CDR1 SGHDT, CDR2 YYEEEE. This CDR3 has 15 amino acids. V lost 0 bases to trimming and J lost 5 bases; unmatched junction nucleotides: 3. The CDR3 coding sequence is TGTGCCAGCAGCTTGGGGACAGGGCGGACCGGGGAGCTGTTTTTT. Its protein is CASSLGTGRTGELFF.

J is TRBJ1-2 and V is TRBV10-3, with a possible D match to TRBD1 (5 bases). V lost 2 bases, J lost 4 bases, and 14 bases lay in between. Looked up from germline, CDR1 is ENHRY and CDR2 is SYGVKD. The CDR3 has 15 residues. The CDR3 DNA is TGTGCCATCAGTGAGGATCGGGACTCCTCCTATGGCTACACCTTC. This codes for CAISEDRDSSYGYTF.

J is TRBJ1-5 and V is TRBV19, with 7 nucleotides matching TRBD1. V lost 6 bases and J lost 0; bases outside the gene matches: 5. The germline CDR1 and CDR2 sequences are LNHDA and SQIVND (reference sequence). The CDR3 is 15 amino acids. The CDR3: CASRGGQYSNQPQHF. The CDR3 DNA reads TGTGCCAGTAGGGGGGGACAGTATAGCAATCAGCCCCAGCATTTT.

The DNA for the CDR3 is TGTGCCATCAGTGTAGCGGGAGGGAGAGGAGATACGCAGTATTTT. Its protein product is CAISVAGGRGDTQYF. The chain recombines TRBV10-3 with TRBJ2-3; 11 bases fit TRBD2. Looked up from germline, CDR1 is ENHRY and CDR2 is SYGVKD. There are 15 residues in the CDR3. V shed 4 bases and J 5 bases; nucleotides not matched to a gene: 5.

This chain joins TRBV4-1 and TRBJ1-1; tentative D call: TRBD1 (6 bases). CDR3 length equals 15 residues. V was pared by 9 bases and J by 3 bases, with 20 bases between. Germline CDR1 reads MGHRA; CDR2 reads YSYEKL. CDR3 nucleotides: TGCGCCAGGACGCAACAGGGTTGGTCGGACACTGAAGCTTTCTTT. Translating gives CARTQQGWSDTEAFF.

This chain links TRBV6-1 with TRBJ1-5; the D is unclear. Germline loops: CDR1 MNHNS, CDR2 SASEGT. The CDR3 runs to 11 residues. V shed 5 bases and J shed 7 bases, with 6 bases lying between them. The CDR3 region is CASSTGQPQHF. The CDR3 nucleotides are TGTGCCAGCAGTACGGGGCAGCCCCAGCATTTT.

The chain combines TRBV10-3 with TRBJ2-7; 10 bases line up with TRBD2. This CDR3 is 16 amino acids long. V lost 6 bases, J lost 0 bases, and 8 bases stayed unmatched. Looked up from germline, CDR1 is ENHRY and CDR2 is SYGVKD. CDR3 DNA sequence: TGTGCCATCAGAGACCCTAGCGGGAGCAGCTCCTACGAGCAGTACTTC. Its protein product is CAIRDPSGSSSYEQYF.

The chain joins TRBV27 to TRBJ1-1, with D maybe TRBD1 (5 bases). Trimming left V 8 bases short and J 1 base short, with 11 bases between. This CDR3 comprises 13 residues. Germline values: CDR1 MNHEY, CDR2 SMNVEV (reference sequence). Here the CDR3 reads CASVRTPNTEAFF. In DNA, the CDR3 is TGTGCCAGCGTGCGGACACCGAACACTGAAGCTTTCTTT.

The chain uses TRBV30 and TRBJ1-5; D ambiguous. Germline values: CDR1 GTSNPN, CDR2 SVGIG (reference sequence). V was shortened by 4 bases and J by 0 bases, with 25 bases between the two germline ends. This CDR3 comprises 19 residues. The CDR3 spells CAWKDPRHTRAFSNQPQHF. The DNA of the CDR3 is TGTGCCTGGAAGGATCCCAGACACACCCGTGCCTTTAGCAATCAGCCCCAGCATTTT.

The rearrangement uses TRBV3-1 (or the pseudogene TRBV3-2) and TRBJ2-3; D perhaps matches TRBD2 (5 bases). Germline V gives CDR1 LGHDT, CDR2 YNNKEL (reference sequence). This CDR3 is built from 12 residues. V dropped 4 bases and J dropped 7 bases, with 9 bases sitting between them. DNA for the CDR3: TGTGCCAGCAGCCCGAGGGAAAATACGCAGTATTTT. This sequence encodes CASSPRENTQYF.

J is TRBJ1-2 and V is TRBV2; D call uncertain. CDR3 length equals 13 residues. V lost 5 bases and J lost 2, with 9 bases in between. The germline V gene has CDR1 SNHLY and CDR2 FYNNEI. The CDR3 nucleotides read TGTGCCAGCAGTTTCGGCAGGAACTATGGCTACACCTTC. Translation gives CASSFGRNYGYTF.